This T cell receptor beta chain was retrieved from a study of blood T cell repertoires in COVID-19. As for the study in general: Donors in the United States, Italy and Spain gave samples during acute or convalescent COVID-19.

The ends were cut back, 11 bases at V and 7 bases at J, with 18 bases in the middle. CDR3 length: 13 residues. From germline, CDR1 is MDHEN and CDR2 SYDVKM. Study processing details: Estimation of nucleated cell counts relied on the amplification of reference gene primers. Produced via immunoSEQ multiplex PCR; TCRdb's table is partial and in-frame only. The V and J calls and clone size come from that table; D and trimming were worked out from the DNA. The sample contains tens of thousands of clones, over 75% of which appear only once. Input material: peripheral blood. This chain connects TRBV28 to TRBJ1-5; weak D call: TRBD1 (5 bases). The receptor was isolated from a human donor in a cohort sampled during active COVID-19. In DNA form, the CDR3 reads TGTGCCGTGACCGGGCCCTCAGGGCAGCCCCAGCATTTT. The encoded protein is CAVTGPSGQPQHF.